These 22 T cell receptor beta chains originate from one sample sequenced in a study of response to subunit inactivated influenza vaccine. TCRdb recomputed calls from the RT-PCR reads with MiXCR, one row per CDR3 protein. The repertoire holds 450,000 to 700,000 distinct CDR3 sequences, with 12% to 15% as singletons. Material: PBMCs from blood, obtained roughly 13 days after vaccination. The receptors here all came from a man aged 45-65 years who received an inactivated influenza vaccine.

This chain uses TRBV5-1 with TRBJ2-7, with a possible D match to TRBD2 (5 bases). The CDR3 has 15 amino acids. Trimming stripped 3 bases from V and 1 base from J, with 14 bases between. Germline CDR1 SGHRS, CDR2 YFSETQ. For the CDR3, the DNA is TGCGCCAGCAGCTCCCGAGGCCGGGGATCCTACGAGCAGTACTTC. Protein: CASSSRGRGSYEQYF.

The chain uses TRBV6-2 or TRBV6-3 and TRBJ1-5; D remains unclear. The length of the CDR3 is 17 residues. Germline V CDR1 and CDR2: MNHEY, SVGEGT. The V gene lost 2 bases and the J gene lost 1 base, with 15 bases spanning the gap. The CDR3 sequence is CASSYETLRGSNQPQHF. The CDR3 bases are TGTGCCAGCAGTTACGAGACACTTCGAGGGAGCAATCAGCCCCAGCATTTT.

V gene TRBV2 combines with J gene TRBJ2-2, with D possibly TRBD1 on 5 matching bases. V lost 4 bases and J 7 bases, leaving 10 bases between the germline ends. CDR3 length equals 13 residues. CDR1 is SNHLY and CDR2 is FYNNEI in the germline V gene. Here the CDR3 reads CASSVGVIGELFF. The CDR3 nucleotides are TGTGCCAGCAGTGTAGGGGTTATCGGGGAGCTGTTTTTT.

Many counts were recorded for this clonotype. The chain carries TRBV12-3 or TRBV12-4 and TRBJ2-5, with D unresolved. The ends were cut back, 5 bases at V and 3 bases at J, with 10 bases in the middle. The CDR3 extends over 13 amino acids. CDR3 amino acids: CASSLLVEETQYF. CDR3 nucleotide sequence: TGTGCCAGCAGTCTGTTGGTCGAAGAGACCCAGTACTTC.

In this sample, this clonotype turned up a few times. The chain joins TRBV11-1 to TRBJ2-5; no firm D call. CDR1 is SGHAT and CDR2 is FQDESV in the germline V gene (reference sequence). The CDR3 spans 13 residues. V gave up 4 bases and J gave up 7 bases, with 13 bases separating them. The CDR3 DNA is TGTGCCAGCAGCTCCCCCCCACATCGGACCCAGTACTTC. Its protein is CASSSPPHRTQYF.

This chain connects TRBV3-1 to TRBJ2-3, with 10 bases fitting TRBD2. This CDR3 is 18 amino acids long. Germline V CDR1 and CDR2: LGHDT, YNNKEL (reference sequence). Trimming at V came to 0 bases and at J to 0 bases, leaving 6 bases not matched to a gene. As DNA, the CDR3 is TGTGCCAGCAGCCAAGATCCCCTGACTAGCGGGAGCACAGATACGCAGTATTTT. It codes for CASSQDPLTSGSTDTQYF.

V gene TRBV18 combines with J gene TRBJ1-5; 10 bases align to TRBD1. The CDR3 has 17 amino acids. CDR1 KGHSH and CDR2 LQKENI come from the germline V gene. J lost 0 bases, V lost 1 base, and 3 bases had no gene match. CDR3 nucleotides: TGTGCCAGCTCACCACAGGGACAGGGGTATAGCAATCAGCCCCAGCATTTT. This gives the protein CASSPQGQGYSNQPQHF.

This chain joins TRBV6-1 and TRBJ2-7, with TRBD1 matching over 9 bases. CDR1 is MNHNS and CDR2 is SASEGT in the germline V gene. Germline trimming cut 5 bases from V and 4 bases from J; bases unmatched to any gene: 12. The CDR3 spans 16 residues. DNA for the CDR3: TGTGCCAGCAGTCAGGGGGACAGGGAGTTAACGTACGAGCAGTACTTC. Amino acids: CASSQGDRELTYEQYF.

This clonotype was seen more than once but under ten times. The chain couples TRBV5-1 to TRBJ1-4; D unclear. Germline loops: CDR1 SGHRS, CDR2 YFSETQ. The V end lost 4 bases, the J end lost 4 bases, and 11 bases lay between the germline ends. The CDR3 has 14 residues. CDR3 DNA sequence: TGCGCCAGCAGCGTCAGCCAACATAATGAAAAACTGTTTTTT. Translating it yields CASSVSQHNEKLFF.

The V gene is TRBV6-2 or TRBV6-3, the J gene TRBJ2-3, with D unclear. The CDR3 sequence is 12 residues long. In germline, CDR1 is MNHEY, CDR2 SVGEGT. V shed 10 bases and J shed 6 bases, with 14 bases lying between them. Here the CDR3 reads CATGSQMDTQYF. CDR3 in DNA: TGTGCCACCGGTAGCCAGATGGATACGCAGTATTTT.

This clonotype has only a few counts. This chain uses TRBV7-2 with TRBJ1-6, with 7 positions matching TRBD1. With 1 base clipped from V and 8 bases from J, the junction kept 2 bases outside the gene matches. Germline V gene sequence: CDR1 SGHTA, CDR2 FQGNSA. This CDR3 comprises 14 residues. The CDR3: CASSLETGDSPLHF. In nucleotides, the CDR3 is TGTGCCAGCAGCTTAGAAACAGGGGATTCACCCCTCCACTTT. Supplemented by reference TRBV7-2 and TRBJ1-6, the full variable domain reads GAGVSQSPSNKVTEKGKDVELRCDPISGHTALYWYRQSLGQGLEFLIYFQGNSAPDKSGLPSDRFSAERTGGSVSTLTIQRTQQEDSAVYLCASSLETGDSPLHFGNGTRLTVT.

This clonotype was seen only a few times. The chain has TRBV19 and TRBJ1-6, with 11 positions matching TRBD1. J gave up 10 bases and V 10 bases, and 6 bases lay outside the gene matches. The CDR3 is 13 residues long. Germline CDR1 LNHDA, CDR2 SQIVND (reference sequence). In DNA form, the CDR3 reads TGTGCCACCTCCGGGACAGGGGGGTCACCCCTCCACTTT. Amino acid sequence: CATSGTGGSPLHF.

This clonotype was detected only a few times. This chain joins TRBV29-1 and TRBJ2-3, with 7 bases fitting TRBD1. The V and J ends lost 3 bases and 0 bases, in that order; junction bases with no gene match: 3. Per the germline V gene, CDR1 is SQVTM and CDR2 is ANQGSEA. The CDR3 has 14 residues. This chain's CDR3 is CSVDGRGSTDTQYF. CDR3 in DNA: TGCAGCGTTGATGGCAGGGGGAGCACAGATACGCAGTATTTT.

There are a few counts of this clonotype. The chain is built from TRBV6-1 and TRBJ1-2; D ambiguous. Looked up from germline, CDR1 is MNHNS and CDR2 is SASEGT. The CDR3 is 15 residues long. With 4 bases removed from V and 1 base from J, the gap between germline ends came to 13 bases. CDR3 sequence: CASSVASSSNYGYTF. As DNA, the CDR3 is TGTGCCAGCAGTGTAGCGTCCTCGAGTAACTATGGCTACACCTTC.

The chain employs TRBV7-2 and TRBJ1-6, with 8 bases aligning to TRBD1. Germline CDR1 reads SGHTA; CDR2 reads FQGNSA. This CDR3 region has 14 residues. V lost 6 bases and J lost 6; bases outside the gene matches: 4. In DNA, the CDR3 is TGTGCCAGCAGTGCGACAGGGGCTAATTCACCCCTCCACTTT. Translation gives CASSATGANSPLHF.

This clonotype was seen more than once but under ten times. The rearrangement links TRBV7-2 to TRBJ2-7; D is ambiguous. CDR1 and CDR2 (germline): SGHTA, FQGNSA. The CDR3 spans 14 residues. Trimming left V 3 bases short and J 5 bases short, with 14 bases between. The chain's CDR3 is CASSFELVVDEQYF. The DNA of the CDR3 is TGTGCCAGCAGCTTCGAGCTAGTAGTCGACGAGCAGTACTTC.

There are a few counts of this clonotype. The rearrangement uses TRBV2 and TRBJ1-2; TRBD1 aligns across 7 bases. This CDR3 spans 14 amino acids. Looked up from germline, CDR1 is SNHLY and CDR2 is FYNNEI. V gave up 6 bases and J gave up 8 bases; unmatched junction bases: 12. The chain's CDR3 is CASSVRRTGEGYTF. In DNA, the CDR3 is TGTGCCAGCAGCGTTCGACGGACAGGAGAAGGCTACACCTTC.

This clonotype was recorded a few times. The genes are TRBV5-1 and TRBJ2-1; D is unclear. V was trimmed by 1 base and J by 8 bases, leaving 13 bases between them. This CDR3 contains 14 residues. Per germline, CDR1 SGHRS and CDR2 YFSETQ. The CDR3 sequence: CASSLRSTGYEQFF. DNA for the CDR3: TGCGCCAGCAGCTTGCGAAGTACGGGTTATGAGCAGTTCTTC.

This clonotype has ten or more counts. V and J are TRBV3-1 and TRBJ2-7; 10 nucleotides align to TRBD1. Germline CDR1 is LGHDT and CDR2 is YNNKEL (reference sequence). The CDR3 length is 14 residues. V shed 4 bases and J 3 bases; nucleotides not matched to a gene: 3. The CDR3 DNA sequence: TGTGCCAGCAGCCCATGGACAGGGGGCTACGAGCAGTACTTC. Encoded protein: CASSPWTGGYEQYF.

This clonotype came up many times. This chain links TRBV12-3 or TRBV12-4 with TRBJ2-1; 7 positions match TRBD2. V trimming: 5 bases; J trimming: 6 bases; junction bases outside the gene matches: 7. The CDR3 is made up of 14 amino acids. The chain's CDR3 is CASSPGTTLNEQFF. The CDR3 nucleotides read TGTGCCAGCAGTCCGGGGACTACCCTCAATGAGCAGTTCTTC.

This chain connects TRBV11-2 to TRBJ2-3; 8 bases map to TRBD1. This CDR3 spans 16 amino acids. Per the germline V gene, CDR1 is SGHAT and CDR2 is FQNNGV. With V trimmed by 5 bases and J by 6 bases, 13 bases remained unmatched. Here the CDR3 reads CASSPIGQGVSDTQYF. CDR3 nucleotides: TGTGCCAGCAGCCCAATCGGACAGGGAGTAAGTGATACGCAGTATTTT.

This chain links TRBV18 with TRBJ1-4, with D unresolved. Trimming took 0 bases from V and 3 from J, leaving 8 bases between them. This CDR3 is built from 15 residues. From germline, CDR1 is KGHSH and CDR2 LQKENI. CDR3 sequence: CASSPPMTSNEKLFF. CDR3 coding DNA: TGTGCCAGCTCACCACCTATGACTTCTAATGAAAAACTGTTTTTT.